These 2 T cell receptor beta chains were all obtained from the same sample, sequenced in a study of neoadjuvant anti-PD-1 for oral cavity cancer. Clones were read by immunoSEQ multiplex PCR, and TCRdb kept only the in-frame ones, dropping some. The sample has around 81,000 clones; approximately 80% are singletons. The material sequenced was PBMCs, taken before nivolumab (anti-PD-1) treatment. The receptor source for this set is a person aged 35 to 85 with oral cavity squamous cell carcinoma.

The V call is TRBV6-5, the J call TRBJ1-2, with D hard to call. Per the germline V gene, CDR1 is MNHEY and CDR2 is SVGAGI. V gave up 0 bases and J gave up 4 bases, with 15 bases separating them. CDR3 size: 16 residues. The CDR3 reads CASSYSTPSSSYGYTF. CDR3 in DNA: TGTGCCAGCAGTTACTCGACCCCAAGTAGTTCCTATGGCTACACCTTC.

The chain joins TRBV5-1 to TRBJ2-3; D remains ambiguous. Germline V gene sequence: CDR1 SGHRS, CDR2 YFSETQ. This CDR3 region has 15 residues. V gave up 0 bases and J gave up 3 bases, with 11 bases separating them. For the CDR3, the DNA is TGCGCCAGCAGCTTGGGGCCAGATCTAACAGATACGCAGTATTTT. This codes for CASSLGPDLTDTQYF.